The clone carrying this TCR beta chain was counted at least ten times. MiXCR was run by TCRdb on the 5' RACE reads, yielding one entry per CDR3 protein. In the table there are around 250,000 distinct CDR3 sequences, roughly 13% of which are singletons. The sample belongs to a study of identical twins. There are 16 residues in the CDR3. Unmatched junction bases numbered 12, after V lost 4 bases and J lost 4 bases. Looked up from germline, CDR1 is MDHEN and CDR2 is SYDVKM. The same sample was also used in a study of yellow fever vaccine responses in identical twins.

The rearrangement uses TRBV28 and TRBJ1-2; TRBD1 agrees at 7 bases. This clonotype originated in a woman between 18 and 29 years old in good health. The source material was memory (CD45RO+) T cells sorted from blood. CDR3 loop: CASSSLYKGQSYGYTF. The CDR3 DNA is TGTGCCAGCAGTTCTCTCTATAAGGGACAGTCCTATGGCTACACCTTC.